This T cell receptor beta chain was found in a study of blood T cell repertoires in COVID-19. The wider study: Collection of acute and convalescent COVID-19 samples took place in the United States, Italy and Spain. From T cells, B-cell-depleted T cells, or PBMCs came the material, which was cDNA or gDNA.

The CDR3 runs to 16 residues. The V gene end was trimmed by 5 bases and the J gene end by 1 base; junction bases not matched to a gene: 8. Germline values: CDR1 ENHRY, CDR2 SYGVKD. In the study's own analysis: Reference gene primer amplification gave nucleated cell count estimates. The method was immunoSEQ multiplex PCR; TCRdb's version includes in-frame clones alone and lacks a portion of them. That table furnishes V, J and clone size, whereas the DNA furnished D and trimming. The sample lists tens of thousands of clones, more than 75% occurring once. The chain employs TRBV10-3 and TRBJ2-5; 9 bases align to TRBD2. Sequencing was performed on peripheral blood. The sequence derives from a woman aged 70-85 years with acute or convalescent COVID-19. The CDR3 coding sequence is TGTGCCATCAGTTCGTTTAGCGGGGGCCGCCAAGAGACCCAGTACTTC. This sequence encodes CAISSFSGGRQETQYF.